This T cell receptor (beta chain) was retrieved from a study of blood T cell repertoires in COVID-19. Looking at the study overall: COVID-19 samples, acute and convalescent, were from the United States, Italy and Spain. Nucleic acid was either cDNA or gDNA, and it came from T cells, B-cell-depleted T cells, or PBMCs.

The CDR3 has 13 residues. The germline CDR1 and CDR2 sequences are MDHEN and SYDVKM. V was clipped by 6 bases and J by 8 bases; unmatched bases: 8. Original handling: For nucleated cells, counts were estimated from reference gene primer amplification. This table comes from immunoSEQ multiplex PCR, and its TCRdb copy is limited to in-frame clones, with some not included. From that table come the V and J calls and clone size; the DNA was used to work out D and trimming. There are 150,000 to 200,000 clones in the sample; 85% occur only once, and approximately 0.9% lies in the top ten. The J gene is TRBJ2-7, the V gene TRBV28; the match to TRBD2 covers 9 bases. The clonotype was recovered from a man in his sixties with COVID-19, enrolled during active disease. The material sequenced was peripheral blood. The CDR3 loop is CASRRTSASQQYF. DNA of the CDR3: TGTGCCAGCAGGCGGACTAGCGCAAGCCAGCAGTACTTC.